Following are 15 T cell receptor beta chains from one sample sequenced in a study of T cells in severe cutaneous drug reactions (dated by TCRdb to between 2018 and 2021). Sequenced donors were patients with carbamazepine-induced Stevens-Johnson syndrome or toxic epidermal necrolysis (CBZ-SJS/TEN). The data were produced on an Illumina MiSeq. Library preparation used the iRepertoire multiplex PCR system with TCR subtype-specific primers for both bulk and single-cell sequencing. Following reprocessing of the reads by TCRdb, the data hold one row per CDR3 protein sequence and no DNA is available. For this sample, the table gives around 1,200 distinct CDR3 sequences. The biggest ten clones account for approximately 22% of the sample. The material sequenced was PBMCs. The receptors shown here come from a human donor with a severe cutaneous adverse drug reaction.

The chain recombines TRBV13 with TRBJ2-7; absent DNA, TCRdb's TRBD1 call cannot be checked. The length of the CDR3 is 13 residues. CDR1 PRHDT and CDR2 FYEKMQ come from the germline V gene (reference sequence). This CDR3 reads CASSSRDSYEQYF. The entire variable domain, with the rest obtained from reference TRBV13 and TRBJ2-7, is as follows: AAGVIQSPRHLIKEKRETATLKCYPIPRHDTVYWYQQGPGQDPQFLISFYEKMQSDKGSIPDRFSAQQFSDYHSELNMSSLELGDSALYFCASSSRDSYEQYFGPGTRLTVT.

This clonotype counts as medium-sized by frequency. The rearrangement links TRBV7-2 to TRBJ1-1. CDR1 SGHTA and CDR2 FQGNSA come from the germline V gene. The CDR3 runs 15 residues. The CDR3 is CASSFSRNPNTEAFF. Filled out from reference TRBV7-2 and TRBJ1-1, the complete variable domain reads GAGVSQSPSNKVTEKGKDVELRCDPISGHTALYWYRQSLGQGLEFLIYFQGNSAPDKSGLPSDRFSAERTGGSVSTLTIQRTQQEDSAVYLCASSFSRNPNTEAFFGQGTRLTVV.

Judged by frequency, this clonotype is medium-sized. V and J are TRBV7-9 and TRBJ1-1; TCRdb returns TRBD1, unconfirmable since there is no DNA. CDR1 is SEHNR and CDR2 is FQNEAQ in the germline V gene (reference sequence). The CDR3 sequence is 15 residues long. The CDR3 sequence is CASSLLDGKNTEAFF.

According to its frequency, this clonotype is medium-sized. The CDR3: CASRTGYSEQYF. V gene TRBV5-1 combines with J gene TRBJ2-7; TCRdb's D gene call, TRBD1, goes unchecked for lack of DNA. Germline V gives CDR1 SGHRS, CDR2 YFSETQ. CDR3 length: 12 residues.

Measured by frequency, this clonotype is medium-sized. The chain has TRBV9 and TRBJ2-3. The CDR3 sequence is 15 residues long. CDR1 and CDR2 (germline): SGDLS, YYNGEE. The CDR3 spells CASSPRFLGTDTQYF.

This clonotype shows up as medium-sized by frequency. The chain combines TRBV7-9 with TRBJ2-1; TCRdb calls TRBD2, which cannot be checked without DNA. CDR3 length equals 15 residues. Per germline, CDR1 SEHNR and CDR2 FQNEAQ (reference sequence). CDR3 loop: CASSLRTSSYNEQFF.

J is TRBJ2-5 and V is TRBV30; the D call of TRBD2 rests on TCRdb alone, since no DNA is present to check it. This CDR3 is 13 amino acids long. Per germline, CDR1 GTSNPN and CDR2 SVGIG (reference sequence). The CDR3 spells CAWSKNAGETQYF.

Frequency places this clonotype as large. V gene TRBV4-1 combines with J gene TRBJ1-4. The CDR3 is 16 amino acids. CDR1 and CDR2 (germline): MGHRA, YSYEKL. The CDR3 loop is CASSQDVTATNEKLFF.

The chain carries TRBV20-1 and TRBJ2-7; absent DNA, TCRdb's TRBD2 call cannot be checked. The CDR3 covers 14 residues. From germline, CDR1 is DFQATT and CDR2 SNEGSKA (reference sequence). The CDR3 protein is CSAVAGGPGYEQYF.

By frequency, this clonotype is large. The gene calls are TRBV28 and TRBJ2-1; TCRdb lists TRBD2, though no DNA is available to test this call. The CDR3 totals 16 residues. Germline-derived CDR1 and CDR2 are MDHEN and SYDVKM. This CDR3 reads CASSLVRAGVDNEQFF.

Considering frequency, this clonotype is large. This chain's CDR3 is CASSSEAGITGELFF. The rearrangement joins TRBV4-1 to TRBJ2-2. The V gene's germline CDR1 is MGHRA and CDR2 YSYEKL. The CDR3 has 15 amino acids.

By frequency, this clonotype registers medium-sized (0.01 to 0.1%). This rearrangement joins TRBV5-1 to TRBJ2-7. The CDR3 loop spans 13 amino acids. Germline CDR1 SGHRS, CDR2 YFSETQ. CDR3 sequence: CASSSGVSYEQYF.

By frequency, this clonotype registers medium-sized. The chain is built from TRBV4-1 and TRBJ2-3; absent DNA, TCRdb's TRBD1 call cannot be checked. This CDR3 has 13 residues. CDR1 is MGHRA and CDR2 is YSYEKL in the germline V gene. CDR3: CASSQGSGATQYF.

This clonotype is labeled medium-sized based on frequency. The rearrangement joins TRBV5-4 to TRBJ2-3; TCRdb selects TRBD2, and the lack of DNA leaves this call unchecked. This CDR3 spans 15 amino acids. Germline V gene data show CDR1 as SGHNT and CDR2 as YYREEE (reference sequence). This CDR3 is CASRGLAGVTDTQYF.

The chain combines TRBV20-1 with TRBJ2-7; TCRdb's D call of TRBD1 is untestable without DNA. Per germline, CDR1 DFQATT and CDR2 SNEGSKA (reference sequence). The CDR3 sequence is 15 residues long. CDR3 residues: CSARGRDTSSYEQYF.